The 29 T cell receptor beta chains in this list originate from one sample, sequenced in a study of blood T cells in healthy people across ages. The authors ran a second PCR of roughly 6 to 12 cycles using a sample-barcoded 5' primer and a J-beta primer mix. Via MiXCR, TCRdb re-called the 5' RACE reads, giving one row per CDR3 protein. The sample lists roughly 1,000,000 distinct CDR3 sequences, 20% to 25% occurring once. The same data also went into a second study, on T cells of mothers and their children.

Sample: blood. These receptors all stem from a girl aged 2 to 9 in good health.

This sequence joins TRBV29-1 and TRBJ2-1, with unresolved D. This CDR3 has 14 residues. V shed 4 bases and J shed 7 bases, with 17 bases lying between them. Germline lookup yields CDR1 SQVTM and CDR2 ANQGSEA. DNA for the CDR3: TGCAGCGTTGGTATCGTGGTAAGGGCGAATGAGCAGTTCTTC. Residues: CSVGIVVRANEQFF.

For this clonotype: The junction departs from the called germline gene at one end, perhaps through a read error. The gene calls are TRBV14 and TRBJ2-1, with TRBD1 matching over 8 bases. The better agreement between TRBJ2-5 and the DNA end casts doubt on the J call. The CDR3 length is 14 residues. The germline V gene has CDR1 SGHDN and CDR2 FVKESK. CDR3 nucleotides: TGTGCCGGCAGCCTCAGGACAGGGTGGGAGACCCAGTACTTC. This codes for CAGSLRTGWETQYF.

This clonotype was seen a few times. The chain couples TRBV5-1 to TRBJ1-2; 7 bases fit TRBD1. The CDR3 sequence is 13 residues long. J was trimmed by 6 bases and V by 4 bases; bases with no gene match: 6. Per the germline V gene, CDR1 is SGHRS and CDR2 is YFSETQ. The CDR3 sequence: CASSPQGQNGYTF. For the CDR3, the DNA is TGCGCCAGCAGCCCACAGGGACAGAATGGCTACACCTTC.

This chain uses TRBV18 with TRBJ2-7; D not certain. The V gene's germline CDR1 is KGHSH and CDR2 LQKENI. V gave up 3 bases and J gave up 3 bases, with 9 bases separating them. The CDR3 is 13 residues long. The CDR3: CASSPYTDYEQYF. The CDR3 DNA reads TGTGCCAGCTCACCGTACACGGACTACGAGCAGTACTTC.

This clonotype was counted between two and nine times. This rearrangement joins TRBV28 to TRBJ2-2; no definite D call. Germline V gives CDR1 MDHEN, CDR2 SYDVKM. The CDR3 is 12 amino acids. Trimming took 5 bases from V and 8 from J, leaving 9 bases between them. CDR3 in amino acids: CASSPTRGELFF. CDR3 coding DNA: TGTGCCAGCAGTCCTACACGAGGGGAGCTGTTTTTT.

The V gene is TRBV6-2 or TRBV6-3, the J gene TRBJ2-7; a possible D gene is TRBD1 (5 bases). The CDR3 length is 12 residues. V gave up 6 bases and J gave up 4 bases, with 10 bases separating them. Germline lookup yields CDR1 MNHEY and CDR2 SVGEGT. Here the CDR3 DNA reads TGTGCCAGCAGCAGGACACTGTACGAGCAGTACTTC. It encodes CASSRTLYEQYF.

This clonotype came up a few times. The chain combines TRBV5-1 with TRBJ2-5, with TRBD2 as a possible D gene (6 bases). Per the germline V gene, CDR1 is SGHRS and CDR2 is YFSETQ. The CDR3 has 15 amino acids. The V end lost 1 base, the J end lost 3 bases, and 13 bases lay between the germline ends. Written as DNA, the CDR3 is TGCGCCAGCAGCTTGAATGGGGGGAGTGAAGAGACCCAGTACTTC. It encodes CASSLNGGSEETQYF.

This clonotype was observed a handful of times. The chain links TRBV11-2 to TRBJ1-1; TRBD1 matches 7 bases. This CDR3 spans 18 amino acids. The ends lost 3 bases at V and 2 bases at J; junction bases unmatched: 15. Germline V lookup: CDR1 SGHAT, CDR2 FQNNGV. The CDR3 loop is CASSLFPKPGQKNTEAFF. CDR3 in DNA: TGTGCCAGCAGCTTGTTCCCCAAGCCGGGACAGAAAAACACTGAAGCTTTCTTT. The full variable domain, rest sourced from reference TRBV11-2 and TRBJ1-1, is EAGVAQSPRYKIIEKRQSVAFWCNPISGHATLYWYQQILGQGPKLLIQFQNNGVVDDSQLPKDRFSAERLKGVDSTLKIQPAKLEDSAVYLCASSLFPKPGQKNTEAFFGQGTRLTVV.

This clonotype came up a few times. V usage is TRBV12-3 or TRBV12-4 and J usage is TRBJ2-7, with 7 positions matching TRBD1. V shed 5 bases and J 5 bases; nucleotides not matched to a gene: 12. This CDR3 contains 15 residues. DNA for the CDR3: TGTGCCAGCAGTGCCCCGACAGGGACAACCGACGAGCAGTACTTC. This codes for CASSAPTGTTDEQYF.

The chain uses TRBV7-9 and TRBJ1-1, with D perhaps TRBD1 (5 bases). Trimming shortened V by 2 bases and J by 5 bases, and 12 bases separated the two germline ends. This CDR3 is built from 14 residues. Germline CDR1 is SEHNR and CDR2 is FQNEAQ (reference sequence). Here the CDR3 DNA reads TGTGCCAGCAGCTTAAACTCAGGGCCTACTGAAGCTTTCTTT. It codes for CASSLNSGPTEAFF.

This clonotype has more than one count but fewer than ten. Since the CDR3 does not end with the conserved phenylalanine or tryptophan, this likely comes from a read error. The chain employs TRBV7-9 and TRBJ1-1, with unresolved D. Trimming removed 1 base at V and 10 bases at J, with 10 bases between. The CDR3 totals 12 residues. CDR1 and CDR2 (germline): SEHNR, FQNEAQ (reference sequence). For the CDR3, the DNA is TGTGCCAGCAGCTTAGGGGTGGGAGCAGCTTTCCTT. It codes for CASSLGVGAAFL.

A word on this clonotype: A junction boundary mismatches the germline segment, possibly from a read error. The chain couples TRBV6-5 to TRBJ1-1; D is ambiguous. Germline CDR1 MNHEY, CDR2 SVGAGI. The CDR3 totals 12 residues. CDR3 in amino acids: CAGSYGSTEAFF. CDR3 DNA: TGTGCCGGCAGTTATGGGTCCACTGAAGCTTTCTTT.

This clonotype was observed a few times. J is TRBJ2-7 and V is TRBV4-1; TRBD1 agrees at 8 bases. The CDR3 is 16 amino acids. From germline, CDR1 is MGHRA and CDR2 YSYEKL. V lost 4 bases to trimming and J lost 2 bases; unmatched junction nucleotides: 10. The CDR3 spells CASSPAKGTGTYEQYF. DNA of the CDR3: TGCGCCAGCAGCCCAGCCAAAGGGACAGGTACCTACGAGCAGTACTTC.

This clonotype was recorded many times. The chain employs TRBV6-2 or TRBV6-3 and TRBJ2-3; D ambiguous. CDR1 MNHEY and CDR2 SVGEGT come from the germline V gene. The CDR3 totals 13 residues. The V gene lost 6 bases and the J gene lost 3 bases, with 10 bases spanning the gap. CDR3: CASSLFPTDTQYF. For the CDR3, the DNA is TGTGCCAGCAGCCTATTTCCTACAGATACGCAGTATTTT.

This clonotype was observed a handful of times. The chain carries TRBV4-3 and TRBJ1-3, with D perhaps matching TRBD1 (5 bases). Trimming cost V 0 bases and J 0 bases, with 12 bases left between them. The germline V gene encodes CDR1 LGHNA and CDR2 YSLEER. This CDR3 contains 17 residues. CDR3 protein: CASSQDVPTASGNTIYF. In nucleotides, the CDR3 is TGCGCCAGCAGCCAAGATGTCCCGACAGCCTCTGGAAACACCATATATTTT.

This clonotype occurred a few times. This sequence joins TRBV14 and TRBJ2-6; D gene ambiguous. Germline V gives CDR1 SGHDN, CDR2 FVKESK. The V end lost 4 bases, the J end lost 1 base, and 11 bases lay between the germline ends. There are 16 residues in the CDR3. The CDR3 here is CASSPENPSGANVLTF. In nucleotides, the CDR3 is TGTGCCAGCAGCCCCGAGAACCCATCTGGGGCCAACGTCCTGACTTTC.

There are a few counts of this clonotype. The CDR3 protein is CASRFSGESPLHF. CDR3 coding DNA: TGTGCCAGCAGATTCTCAGGGGAGTCACCCCTCCACTTT. This rearrangement joins TRBV3-1 to TRBJ1-6; D is perhaps TRBD1 (6 bases). This CDR3 has 13 residues. Germline CDR1 and CDR2: LGHDT and YNNKEL (reference sequence). Trimming pared 6 bases from V and 10 bases from J, leaving 13 bases between. The full variable domain, its missing parts supplied by reference TRBV3-1 and TRBJ1-6, is DTAVSQTPKYLVTQMGNDKSIKCEQNLGHDTMYWYKQDSKKFLKIMFSYNNKELIINETVPNRFSPKSPDKAHLNLHINSLELGDSAVYFCASRFSGESPLHFGNGTRLTVT.

About this clonotype: Since no conserved phenylalanine or tryptophan closes the CDR3, a read error is the likely cause. The DNA is left out, because the CDR3 cannot be placed on it with certainty; the CDR3 is given as TCRdb lists it. J is TRBJ2-1 and V is TRBV20-1; no DNA check was done on the table's D call, TRBD1. The CDR3 totals 8 residues, both ends included. The V gene's germline CDR1 is DFQATT and CDR2 SNEGSKA (reference sequence). This CDR3 is CSAPQGLL.

This clonotype was observed a handful of times. The rearrangement uses TRBV9 and TRBJ2-5; tentatively, D is TRBD1 or TRBD2 (5 bases each). Trimming shortened V by 2 bases and J by 5 bases, and 13 bases separated the two germline ends. The CDR3 sequence is 14 residues long. Germline CDR1 SGDLS, CDR2 YYNGEE. CDR3 residues: CASSVGDRPETQYF. The CDR3 region has the DNA TGTGCCAGCAGCGTTGGGGACCGTCCGGAGACCCAGTACTTC.

This clonotype was found a few times. V gene TRBV5-6 combines with J gene TRBJ2-1; D unclear. The CDR3 covers 17 residues. V lost 4 bases and J 3 bases, leaving 20 bases between the germline ends. Germline loops: CDR1 SGHDT, CDR2 YYEEEE. The CDR3 nucleotides are TGTGCCAGCAGCCCACGGCAGGACCCGGGTGGCTACAATGAGCAGTTCTTC. Translating it yields CASSPRQDPGGYNEQFF.

This clonotype has a handful of counts. V and J are TRBV6-5 and TRBJ2-5; no reliable D call. CDR1 is MNHEY and CDR2 is SVGAGI in the germline V gene. This CDR3 contains 14 residues. V lost 6 bases to trimming and J lost 0 bases, with 11 bases between them. The CDR3 region has the DNA TGTGCCAGCAGAAACGACCAGTACCAAGAGACCCAGTACTTC. Encoded protein: CASRNDQYQETQYF.

This clonotype turned up a few times. The CDR3 DNA follows: TGTGCCAGCAGCTTCGCCTTGGCAGGACTTACAACTGAAGCTTTCTTT. Its protein is CASSFALAGLTTEAFF. The J gene is TRBJ1-1, the V gene TRBV12-3 or TRBV12-4; D is unclear. The V gene lost 6 bases and the J gene lost 5 bases, with 22 bases spanning the gap. The CDR3 extends over 16 amino acids.

Worth noting for this clonotype: At one boundary the junction diverges from the germline segment, which might be a read error. The chain carries TRBV12-3 or TRBV12-4 and TRBJ2-7; possible D gene TRBD2, 6 bases. The CDR3 runs 13 residues. In DNA, the CDR3 is TGTGCCGGCAGGGCCGTTGGCGGGAACGAGCAGTACTTC. Protein product: CAGRAVGGNEQYF.

V is TRBV24-1 and J is TRBJ2-4; 7 bases agree with TRBD1. Germline V CDR1 and CDR2: KGHDR, SFDVKD. This CDR3 has 12 amino acids. Trimming cost V 8 bases and J 5 bases; bases outside gene matches: 2. The CDR3 protein is CATKDRQNIQYF. In DNA, the CDR3 is TGTGCCACCAAGGACAGGCAAAACATTCAGTACTTC.

The CDR3 region is CASRPLWGSIYEQYF. The CDR3 region has the DNA TGTGCCAGCAGGCCCCTGTGGGGATCAATCTACGAGCAGTACTTC. The chain recombines TRBV11-2 with TRBJ2-1; D not resolved. The J call may be incorrect, as the DNA end agrees better with TRBJ2-7. The CDR3 is 15 amino acids. Germline V CDR1 and CDR2: SGHAT, FQNNGV.

A few counts support this clonotype. The genes are TRBV7-9 and TRBJ2-5; TRBD2 matches 13 bases. In germline, CDR1 is SEHNR, CDR2 FQNEAQ (reference sequence). The CDR3 has 17 residues. V lost 4 bases to trimming and J lost 11 bases; unmatched junction nucleotides: 16. The CDR3 here is CASSSSSSGLAGIAQYF. As DNA, the CDR3 is TGTGCCAGCAGCTCCTCTTCGTCGGGACTAGCGGGGATCGCGCAGTACTTC. Complete variable domain (other parts from reference TRBV7-9 and TRBJ2-5): DTGVSQNPRHKITKRGQNVTFRCDPISEHNRLYWYRQTLGQGPEFLTYFQNEAQLEKSRLLSDRFSAERPKGSFSTLEIQRTEQGDSAMYLCASSSSSSGLAGIAQYFGPGTRLLVL.

The chain carries TRBV7-2 and TRBJ2-7; possible D gene TRBD2, 6 bases. Germline CDR1 is SGHTA and CDR2 is FQGNSA. This CDR3 has 14 amino acids. V dropped 5 bases and J dropped 5 bases, with 16 bases sitting between them. The CDR3, as DNA: TGTGCCAGCAGCGTATCGGACTATTCCAACGAGCAGTACTTC. This sequence encodes CASSVSDYSNEQYF.

This chain uses TRBV6-2 or TRBV6-3 with TRBJ2-3, with D unresolved. Germline lookup yields CDR1 MNHEY and CDR2 SVGEGT. This CDR3 has 12 residues. V was shortened by 0 bases and J by 7 bases, with 5 bases between the two germline ends. This CDR3 reads CASSYSTNTQYF. The CDR3 DNA follows: TGTGCCAGCAGTTACTCGACCAATACGCAGTATTTT.

This sequence joins TRBV4-1 and TRBJ2-6; either TRBD1 or TRBD2 may supply D (5 bases each). CDR3 length equals 15 residues. Trimming took 4 bases from V and 4 from J, leaving 11 bases between them. Per the germline V gene, CDR1 is MGHRA and CDR2 is YSYEKL. The CDR3 sequence is CASSPLGDGANVLTF. CDR3 DNA sequence: TGCGCCAGCAGCCCCCTCGGGGACGGGGCCAACGTCCTGACTTTC.